Shown below are 29 T cell receptor beta chains from a single sample sequenced in a study of OX40 agonist ivuxolimab in advanced cancers. Data came from immunoSEQ multiplex PCR; TCRdb stores just in-frame clones and leaves some out. The sample has 70,000 to 80,000 clones, just under 95% seen once. The material was CD4+ or CD8+ T cells sorted from blood, obtained in a trial of the OX40 agonist ivuxolimab. These receptor sequences come from an adult with an advanced solid tumor such as melanoma, head and neck, liver or kidney cancer.

J is TRBJ1-5 and V is TRBV2, with 7 bases aligning to TRBD1. This CDR3 is 16 amino acids long. The germline CDR1 and CDR2 sequences are SNHLY and FYNNEI. The V segment lost 2 bases and the J segment 4 bases; nucleotides outside the gene matches: 8. CDR3 sequence (DNA): TGTGCCAGCAGTGAAACCGACAGGGAGGTTAATCAGCCCCAGCATTTT. Its protein product is CASSETDREVNQPQHF.

The rearrangement joins TRBV11-2 to TRBJ1-2; tentatively, D is TRBD1 (6 bases). V was cut by 2 bases and J by 4 bases, with 17 bases left in between. Germline V gene lookup returns CDR1 SGHAT and CDR2 FQNNGV. There are 16 residues in the CDR3. The CDR3 protein is CASSLYSGASTYGYTF. For the CDR3, the DNA is TGTGCCAGCAGCTTATACTCGGGGGCTTCCACCTATGGCTACACCTTC.

The J gene is TRBJ2-7, the V gene TRBV6-1, with D uncertain. CDR1 and CDR2 (germline): MNHNS, SASEGT. The length of the CDR3 is 13 residues. Trimming removed 2 bases from V and 2 bases from J, with 7 bases in between. The CDR3 nucleotides read TGTGCCAGCAGTGAACCAATCGCCTACGAGCAGTACTTC. Protein sequence: CASSEPIAYEQYF.

This CDR3 is CASSHLAMGQGNQPQHF. The CDR3 nucleotides read TGCGCCAGCAGCCATCTCGCCATGGGACAGGGGAATCAGCCCCAGCATTTT. The chain employs TRBV4-1 and TRBJ1-5; TRBD1 matches 10 bases. This CDR3 has 17 amino acids. Per germline, CDR1 MGHRA and CDR2 YSYEKL. With 3 bases clipped from V and 4 bases from J, the junction kept 9 bases outside the gene matches.

The genes are TRBV27 and TRBJ1-5, with D possibly TRBD1 on 6 matching bases. Trimming removed 5 bases from V and 4 bases from J, with 15 bases in between. CDR3 size: 15 residues. In germline, CDR1 is MNHEY, CDR2 SMNVEV (reference sequence). The CDR3: CASSPPGHRNQPQHF. As DNA, the CDR3 is TGTGCCAGCAGTCCACCGGGACACCGGAATCAGCCCCAGCATTTT.

The CDR3 nucleotides read TGTGCCAGCAAAATAGCGTTTTCCTACAATGAGCAGTTCTTC. It codes for CASKIAFSYNEQFF. V gene TRBV7-8 combines with J gene TRBJ2-1, with D possibly being TRBD2 (5 bases). The germline V and J ends were trimmed by 7 bases and 1 base, with 11 bases remaining between them. Germline CDR1 reads SGHVS; CDR2 reads FQNEAQ. The CDR3 has 14 residues.

V and J are TRBV9 and TRBJ2-5; 8 bases fit TRBD2. CDR1 and CDR2 from the germline V gene are SGDLS and YYNGEE. CDR3 length: 18 residues. V shed 3 bases, J shed 5 bases, and the junction held 18 bases outside the gene matches. The CDR3, as DNA: TGTGCCAGCAGCGCCAACCGTAACCCGGGGGGGCCCAGGGAGACCCAGTACTTC. It is translated as CASSANRNPGGPRETQYF.

CDR3 nucleotides: TGTGCCAGCAGTTACTCTGGAGTTGGGAGCTCCTACGAGCAGTACTTC. Translating it yields CASSYSGVGSSYEQYF. The V gene is TRBV6-5, the J gene TRBJ2-7, with D perhaps TRBD2 (5 bases). V was pared by 0 bases and J by 0 bases, with 12 bases between. The CDR3 is made up of 16 amino acids. Germline V gives CDR1 MNHEY, CDR2 SVGAGI.

This chain joins TRBV4-3 and TRBJ2-3; D call uncertain. The germline V gene encodes CDR1 LGHNA and CDR2 YSLEER. The CDR3 has 14 residues. The V gene lost 0 bases and the J gene lost 1 base, with 5 bases spanning the gap. CDR3 DNA: TGCGCCAGCAGCCAAGATCCGGGCACAGATACGCAGTATTTT. Translating it yields CASSQDPGTDTQYF.

V usage is TRBV7-3 and J usage is TRBJ1-5; tentative D call: TRBD1 (5 bases). Germline CDR1 is SGHTA and CDR2 is FQGTGA. The CDR3 has 14 residues. V lost 4 bases, J lost 2 bases, and 9 bases lay in between. CDR3 coding DNA: TGTGCCAGCAGCTCCGAGACAGGCAATCAGCCCCAGCATTTT. It translates to CASSSETGNQPQHF.

V usage is TRBV27 and J usage is TRBJ1-2; 12 positions agree with TRBD1. This CDR3 is built from 16 residues. Trimming cost V 4 bases and J 4 bases; bases outside gene matches: 7. CDR1 and CDR2 from the germline V gene are MNHEY and SMNVEV (reference sequence). CDR3 residues: CASSSRDRGPGYGYTF. The DNA for the CDR3 is TGTGCCAGCAGTTCCCGGGACAGGGGGCCTGGCTATGGCTACACCTTC.

This clone was seen only once. The chain's CDR3 is CASSNTGAGTDTQYF. In nucleotides, the CDR3 is TGTGCCAGTAGTAACACAGGGGCGGGTACAGATACGCAGTATTTT. The rearrangement uses TRBV19 and TRBJ2-3; 7 bases match TRBD1. Germline CDR1 reads LNHDA; CDR2 reads SQIVND (reference sequence). The CDR3 is made up of 15 amino acids. The trim removed 4 bases at V and 3 bases at J, leaving 7 bases unmatched.

J is TRBJ1-5 and V is TRBV7-6, with D perhaps matching TRBD1 (6 bases). V dropped 3 bases and J dropped 1 base, with 13 bases sitting between them. CDR1 and CDR2 from the germline V gene are SGHVS and FNYEAQ. This CDR3 comprises 16 residues. The CDR3 here is CASSLGGQGSNQPQHF. The DNA for the CDR3 is TGTGCCAGCAGCTTGGGAGGCCAGGGGAGCAATCAGCCCCAGCATTTT. The complete variable domain, with remaining parts taken from reference TRBV7-6 and TRBJ1-5, reads GAGVSQSPRYKVTKRGQDVALRCDPISGHVSLYWYRQALGQGPEFLTYFNYEAQQDKSGLPNDRFSAERPEGSISTLTIQRTEQRDSAMYRCASSLGGQGSNQPQHFGDGTRLSIL.

The gene calls are TRBV28 and TRBJ2-3, with D perhaps TRBD1 or TRBD2 (5 bases each). The CDR3 loop spans 15 amino acids. V gave up 3 bases and J gave up 5 bases, with 15 bases separating them. Germline V lookup: CDR1 MDHEN, CDR2 SYDVKM. In nucleotides, the CDR3 is TGTGCCAGCAGTTTGGCAGGGAAGAGGGAAGATACGCAGTATTTT. Its translation: CASSLAGKREDTQYF. Full variable domain (outside the CDR3, taken from reference TRBV28 and TRBJ2-3): DVKVTQSSRYLVKRTGEKVFLECVQDMDHENMFWYRQDPGLGLRLIYFSYDVKMKEKGDIPEGYSVSREKKERFSLILESASTNQTSMYLCASSLAGKREDTQYFGPGTRLTVL.

This rearrangement joins TRBV7-2 to TRBJ2-5, with TRBD1 matching 8 bases. The CDR3 is 16 amino acids. With 3 bases clipped from V and 5 bases from J, the junction kept 11 bases outside the gene matches. The V gene's germline CDR1 is SGHTA and CDR2 FQGNSA. Here the CDR3 DNA reads TGTGCCAGCAGCTTCGGGGCAGGGGGCATCAGGGAGACCCAGTACTTC. It encodes CASSFGAGGIRETQYF.

The genes are TRBV9 and TRBJ2-1, with TRBD2 matching over 10 bases. V shed 3 bases and J 5 bases; nucleotides not matched to a gene: 11. Germline V gives CDR1 SGDLS, CDR2 YYNGEE. The CDR3 consists of 17 residues. The CDR3 bases are TGTGCCAGCAGCGCGCCCCTAGGGACTAGCGCAAACAATGAGCAGTTCTTC. Its translation: CASSAPLGTSANNEQFF.

V and J are TRBV4-3 and TRBJ1-2; D gene ambiguous. Germline V CDR1 and CDR2: LGHNA, YSLEER. The CDR3 contains 14 residues. Trimming stripped 1 base from V and 4 bases from J, with 10 bases between. The CDR3 DNA is TGCGCCAGCAGCCAAGGCGGGTTGACCTATGGCTACACCTTC. This codes for CASSQGGLTYGYTF.

This chain connects TRBV4-1 to TRBJ2-7; 13 bases line up with TRBD2. Unmatched junction bases numbered 6, after V lost 3 bases and J lost 4 bases. The germline V gene has CDR1 MGHRA and CDR2 YSYEKL. CDR3 length: 16 amino acids. CDR3: CASSQIGLAGVYEQYF. As DNA, the CDR3 is TGCGCCAGCAGCCAGATCGGACTAGCGGGAGTTTACGAGCAGTACTTC.

Written as DNA, the CDR3 is TGTGCCAGCAGCCACGGGCTAGCGGGAGGGGGGAGAACAGATACGCAGTATTTT. Protein: CASSHGLAGGGRTDTQYF. This chain connects TRBV7-6 to TRBJ2-3; 12 nucleotides match TRBD2. The CDR3 extends over 18 amino acids. With V trimmed by 5 bases and J by 3 bases, 12 bases remained unmatched. CDR1 is SGHVS and CDR2 is FNYEAQ in the germline V gene.

This rearrangement joins TRBV7-9 to TRBJ2-7; a possible D gene is TRBD1 (5 bases). Trimming pared 1 base from V and 6 bases from J, leaving 7 bases between. This CDR3 has 12 amino acids. CDR1 and CDR2 (germline): SEHNR, FQNEAQ (reference sequence). CDR3 in amino acids: CASSLVRGEQYF. CDR3 in DNA: TGTGCCAGCAGCTTAGTAAGGGGCGAGCAGTACTTC.

The rearrangement uses TRBV11-3 and TRBJ2-2, with a weak D call TRBD1 (6 bases). Germline V lookup: CDR1 SGHNT, CDR2 YENEEA. The CDR3 loop spans 15 amino acids. Between the trimmed V and J ends, which lost 4 bases and 4 bases, there was a span of 13 bases. CDR3 coding DNA: TGTGCCAGCAGCTCCCGGGACACAAGCACCGGGGAGCTGTTTTTT. It translates to CASSSRDTSTGELFF.

DNA for the CDR3: TGTGCCAGCACCCTGCGGGACCTCACAGATACGCAGTATTTT. Encoded protein: CASTLRDLTDTQYF. The chain combines TRBV7-2 with TRBJ2-3, with a weak D call TRBD2 (6 bases). Trimming removed 7 bases from V and 2 bases from J, with 13 bases in between. Germline V gene sequence: CDR1 SGHTA, CDR2 FQGNSA. This CDR3 is built from 14 residues.

The rearrangement links TRBV12-5 to TRBJ1-1; D unresolved. The CDR3 loop spans 14 amino acids. CDR1 and CDR2 from the germline V gene are LGHNT and FRNRAP. The V end was cut by 1 base, the J end by 6 bases, with 12 bases between. CDR3 amino acids: CASGLAHRVPEAFF. The CDR3 nucleotides read TGTGCTAGTGGTTTGGCTCACCGGGTCCCTGAAGCTTTCTTT.

The V gene is TRBV29-1, the J gene TRBJ2-2, with 13 bases fitting TRBD2. The germline gives CDR1 SQVTM, CDR2 ANQGSEA. The CDR3 covers 19 residues. With 3 bases clipped from V and 4 bases from J, the junction kept 14 bases outside the gene matches. The CDR3 is CSVDDGELAGGLSTGELFF. DNA of the CDR3: TGCAGCGTTGATGATGGGGAACTAGCGGGAGGGTTAAGCACCGGGGAGCTGTTTTTT.

Notes on this clone: Other DNA sequences in this sample translate to the same CDR3. V usage is TRBV27 and J usage is TRBJ2-3; D tentatively reads TRBD1 or TRBD2 (6 bases each). The CDR3 spans 15 residues. Germline V gives CDR1 MNHEY, CDR2 SMNVEV (reference sequence). The V end was cut by 1 base, the J end by 2 bases, with 10 bases between. Here the CDR3 reads CASSLWGAPTDTQYF. In DNA, the CDR3 is TGTGCCAGCAGTTTATGGGGGGCGCCCACAGATACGCAGTATTTT.

The CDR3 region has the DNA TGTGCCAGCAGCCCCCGGGACACCTTTTACGAGCAGTACTTC. It translates to CASSPRDTFYEQYF. The chain links TRBV16 to TRBJ2-7; tentative D call: TRBD1 (6 bases). This CDR3 comprises 14 residues. V lost 4 bases and J lost 4, with 14 bases in between. Germline V CDR1 and CDR2: KGHSY, FQNENV.

V usage is TRBV18 and J usage is TRBJ1-4; 8 bases match TRBD1. The CDR3 loop spans 15 amino acids. Germline V gene sequence: CDR1 KGHSH, CDR2 LQKENI. The V gene end was trimmed by 3 bases and the J gene end by 5 bases; junction bases not matched to a gene: 5. The CDR3 sequence: CASSPPTGENEKLFF. The CDR3 DNA reads as TGTGCCAGCTCACCCCCGACAGGGGAAAATGAAAAACTGTTTTTT.

V usage is TRBV6-5 and J usage is TRBJ1-2, with D maybe TRBD1 (6 bases). Deletions cut 0 bases from V and 8 bases from J, with 16 bases between. This CDR3 comprises 15 residues. Germline CDR1 reads MNHEY; CDR2 reads SVGAGI. The CDR3 nucleotides are TGTGCCAGCAGTTACTCAGCGGGCGGGGGCGAGGGCTACACCTTC. Translating gives CASSYSAGGGEGYTF.

This chain joins TRBV4-1 and TRBJ1-1; a possible D gene is TRBD1 (5 bases). The CDR3 sequence is 16 residues long. CDR1 is MGHRA, CDR2 YSYEKL, per germline. Trimming left V 3 bases short and J 4 bases short, with 18 bases between. As DNA, the CDR3 is TGCGCCAGCAGCCATCCACGCCCTGGGAGGGGCACTGAAGCTTTCTTT. It codes for CASSHPRPGRGTEAFF.